The rows below give T cell receptor beta chains drawn from one sample of a study of blood T cell repertoires in COVID-19. Sequenced by immunoSEQ multiplex PCR; TCRdb stores in-frame clones only, minus some. The sample shows about 150,000 clones, around 84% of them seen only once. The specimen was peripheral blood. The receptor source for this set is a woman aged 45 to 65 with acute or convalescent COVID-19. Both conserved end residues are part of each CDR3. The D gene is left open where the match is weak. The listing skips clone size in some rows; elsewhere it reads once, few, many or a size class.

v_gene: TRBV29-1; d_gene: NA; abundance: NA; j_gene: TRBJ1-2; CDR3aa: CSVDAGSRYGYTF; CDR3nt: TGCAGCGTTGACGCAGGGTCGCGGTATGGCTACACCTTC
v_gene: TRBV30; d_gene: NA; abundance: NA; j_gene: TRBJ1-2; CDR3aa: CAWSDRFYGYTF; CDR3nt: TGTGCCTGGAGTGACAGATTCTATGGCTACACCTTC
v_gene: TRBV5-4; d_gene: NA; abundance: NA; j_gene: TRBJ2-5; CDR3aa: CASSFGGLYQETQYF; CDR3nt: TGTGCCAGCAGCTTCGGTGGGCTGTACCAAGAGACCCAGTACTTC
v_gene: TRBV9; d_gene: TRBD1; abundance: NA; j_gene: TRBJ2-1; CDR3aa: CASSVVQGARNEQFF; CDR3nt: TGTGCCAGCAGCGTAGTTCAGGGGGCAAGGAATGAGCAGTTCTTC
v_gene: TRBV1; d_gene: NA; abundance: NA; j_gene: TRBJ1-5; CDR3aa: CTSSQRGWWESNQPQHF; CDR3nt: TGCACCAGCAGCCAAAGGGGGTGGTGGGAGAGCAATCAGCCCCAGCATTTT
v_gene: TRBV21-1; d_gene: NA; abundance: NA; j_gene: TRBJ1-6; CDR3aa: CASSKDIGYYRPCSYNSPLHF; CDR3nt: TGTGCCAGCAGCAAAGATATTGGCTACTATCGACCTTGCTCCTATAATTCACCCCTCCACTTT
v_gene: TRBV4-1; d_gene: TRBD1; abundance: NA; j_gene: TRBJ1-1; CDR3aa: CASSPGQGTEAFF; CDR3nt: TGCGCCAGCAGCCCCGGACAGGGCACTGAAGCTTTCTTT
v_gene: TRBV15; d_gene: TRBD1; abundance: once; j_gene: TRBJ1-4; CDR3aa: CATSSLEDRRSTNEKLFF; CDR3nt: TGTGCCACCAGCAGCCTGGAGGACAGGAGATCAACTAATGAAAAACTGTTTTTT
v_gene: TRBV6-5; d_gene: NA; abundance: NA; j_gene: TRBJ1-2; CDR3aa: CASSSGGNYGYTF; CDR3nt: TGTGCCAGCAGCTCGGGAGGGAACTATGGCTACACCTTC
v_gene: TRBV7-2; d_gene: TRBD1; abundance: NA; j_gene: TRBJ1-4; CDR3aa: CASSPSGGANEKLFF; CDR3nt: TGTGCCAGCAGCCCGTCAGGGGGCGCAAATGAAAAACTGTTTTTT
v_gene: TRBV21-1; d_gene: NA; abundance: NA; j_gene: TRBJ1-4; CDR3aa: CASSKVGGLEEKLFF; CDR3nt: TGTGCCAGCAGCAAAGTTGGAGGGTTGGAAGAAAAACTGTTTTTT
v_gene: TRBV30; d_gene: TRBD1; abundance: NA; j_gene: TRBJ1-1; CDR3aa: CAWSLKQGWNTEAFF; CDR3nt: TGTGCCTGGAGTCTGAAACAGGGGTGGAACACTGAAGCTTTCTTT
v_gene: TRBV4-1; d_gene: TRBD1; abundance: NA; j_gene: TRBJ1-1; CDR3aa: CASSQDYSTTGWNTEAFF; CDR3nt: TGCGCCAGCAGCCAAGATTACTCCACGACAGGGTGGAACACTGAAGCTTTCTTT
v_gene: TRBV2; d_gene: NA; abundance: NA; j_gene: TRBJ2-7; CDR3aa: CASRGSFILYEQYF; CDR3nt: TGTGCCAGCAGGGGGAGCTTTATCCTCTACGAGCAGTACTTC
v_gene: TRBV18; d_gene: NA; abundance: NA; j_gene: TRBJ2-7; CDR3aa: CASSPGTSTYEQYF; CDR3nt: TGTGCCAGCTCCCCCGGGACTTCCACCTACGAGCAGTACTTC
v_gene: TRBV6-5; d_gene: NA; abundance: NA; j_gene: TRBJ2-1; CDR3aa: CASSYSGVNEQFF; CDR3nt: TGTGCCAGCAGTTACTCAGGAGTCAATGAGCAGTTCTTC
v_gene: TRBV15; d_gene: NA; abundance: NA; j_gene: TRBJ2-3; CDR3aa: CATSREVWGASTDTQYF; CDR3nt: TGTGCCACCAGCAGAGAGGTCTGGGGAGCTAGCACAGATACGCAGTATTTT
v_gene: TRBV6-2/TRBV6-3; d_gene: NA; abundance: NA; j_gene: TRBJ1-2; CDR3aa: CASSFGQGSNTF; CDR3nt: NA
v_gene: TRBV14; d_gene: NA; abundance: NA; j_gene: TRBJ1-6; CDR3aa: CASSPQGSDSPLHF; CDR3nt: TGTGCCAGCAGCCCACAGGGTTCCGATTCACCCCTCCACTTT
v_gene: TRBV12-3/TRBV12-4; d_gene: NA; abundance: NA; j_gene: TRBJ1-6; CDR3aa: CASSARSSPLHF; CDR3nt: TGTGCCAGCAGTGCGCGGAGTTCACCCCTCCACTTT
v_gene: TRBV7-3; d_gene: TRBD2; abundance: once; j_gene: TRBJ2-5; CDR3aa: CASSTTSGGLETQYF; CDR3nt: TGTGCCAGCAGCACGACTAGCGGGGGACTGGAGACCCAGTACTTC
v_gene: TRBV18; d_gene: TRBD1; abundance: NA; j_gene: TRBJ1-5; CDR3aa: CASSPGVTGGKSNQPQHF; CDR3nt: TGTGCCAGCTCACCCGGAGTAACAGGGGGCAAGAGTAATCAGCCCCAGCATTTT
v_gene: TRBV7-3; d_gene: TRBD1; abundance: NA; j_gene: TRBJ2-3; CDR3aa: CASSLRGQSTDTQYF; CDR3nt: TGTGCCAGCAGCTTAAGGGGACAGTCCACAGATACGCAGTATTTT
v_gene: TRBV30; d_gene: TRBD1; abundance: NA; j_gene: TRBJ2-5; CDR3aa: CAWTGQGDGGETQYF; CDR3nt: TGTGCCTGGACCGGACAGGGGGATGGGGGTGAGACCCAGTACTTC
v_gene: TRBV4-2; d_gene: TRBD2; abundance: NA; j_gene: TRBJ2-7; CDR3aa: CASSHTSGSSPEQYF; CDR3nt: TGTGCCAGCAGCCATACTAGCGGGAGTTCTCCCGAGCAGTACTTC
v_gene: TRBV3-1/TRBV3-2; d_gene: TRBD1; abundance: NA; j_gene: TRBJ1-5; CDR3aa: CASSQTGGDLPQHF; CDR3nt: TGTGCCAGCAGCCAGACAGGGGGCGATCTCCCCCAGCATTTT
v_gene: TRBV25-1; d_gene: NA; abundance: NA; j_gene: TRBJ1-3; CDR3aa: CASSEYSPLSGINTIYF; CDR3nt: TGTGCCAGCAGTGAATATTCCCCCCTTTCGGGGATCAACACCATATATTTT
v_gene: TRBV28; d_gene: TRBD2; abundance: NA; j_gene: TRBJ2-7; CDR3aa: CASSLRLADYEQYF; CDR3nt: TGTGCCAGCAGTTTACGGCTAGCGGACTACGAGCAGTACTTC
v_gene: TRBV25-1; d_gene: NA; abundance: NA; j_gene: TRBJ1-1; CDR3aa: CASKGQPNTEAFF; CDR3nt: TGTGCCAGCAAGGGACAACCGAACACTGAAGCTTTCTTT
v_gene: TRBV5-1; d_gene: NA; abundance: NA; j_gene: TRBJ2-2; CDR3aa: CASSPTTSPGELFF; CDR3nt: TGCGCCAGCAGCCCCACCACATCACCCGGGGAGCTGTTTTTT
v_gene: TRBV19; d_gene: TRBD1; abundance: NA; j_gene: TRBJ1-1; CDR3aa: CASSQGARWAGTEAFF; CDR3nt: TGTGCCAGTAGCCAGGGGGCGCGGTGGGCTGGCACTGAAGCTTTCTTT
v_gene: TRBV5-1; d_gene: NA; abundance: NA; j_gene: TRBJ1-6; CDR3aa: CASSLASGYNSPLHF; CDR3nt: TGCGCCAGCAGCTTGGCCAGCGGCTATAATTCACCCCTCCACTTT
v_gene: TRBV4-1; d_gene: TRBD1; abundance: once; j_gene: TRBJ2-5; CDR3aa: CASSQAGTGPSGETQYF; CDR3nt: TGCGCCAGCAGCCAAGCTGGGACAGGGCCCAGCGGCGAGACCCAGTACTTC
v_gene: TRBV2; d_gene: TRBD2; abundance: NA; j_gene: TRBJ2-1; CDR3aa: CASSEGAGVSHNEQFF; CDR3nt: TGTGCCAGCAGTGAAGGGGCGGGAGTCAGCCACAATGAGCAGTTCTTC
v_gene: TRBV5-1; d_gene: NA; abundance: once; j_gene: TRBJ1-1; CDR3aa: CASSLQGGGTEAFF; CDR3nt: TGCGCCAGCAGCTTACAGGGTGGGGGCACTGAAGCTTTCTTT
v_gene: TRBV6-2/TRBV6-3; d_gene: NA; abundance: NA; j_gene: TRBJ2-1; CDR3aa: CASSYSRGRTYNEQFF; CDR3nt: TGTGCCAGCAGTTACTCTCGAGGGAGGACCTACAATGAGCAGTTCTTC
v_gene: TRBV3-1/TRBV3-2; d_gene: NA; abundance: once; j_gene: TRBJ1-6; CDR3aa: CASSQDSHYNSPLHF; CDR3nt: TGTGCCAGCAGCCAGGACAGCCACTATAATTCACCCCTCCACTTT
v_gene: TRBV19; d_gene: NA; abundance: NA; j_gene: TRBJ1-2; CDR3aa: CASSQTGTGYTF; CDR3nt: TGTGCCAGTAGCCAAACAGGAACGGGCTACACCTTC
v_gene: TRBV27; d_gene: TRBD1; abundance: NA; j_gene: TRBJ2-3; CDR3aa: CASSLVGTGLGDTQYF; CDR3nt: TGTGCCAGCAGTTTAGTGGGGACAGGCCTCGGGGATACGCAGTATTTT
v_gene: TRBV19; d_gene: NA; abundance: NA; j_gene: TRBJ2-1; CDR3aa: CASSPRGRVVHNEQFF; CDR3nt: TGTGCCAGTAGTCCAAGGGGCAGGGTGGTCCACAATGAGCAGTTCTTC
v_gene: TRBV4-3; d_gene: TRBD1; abundance: NA; j_gene: TRBJ1-4; CDR3aa: CASSQYLRGSLNEKLFF; CDR3nt: TGCGCCAGCAGCCAATACCTCAGGGGGAGCCTTAATGAAAAACTGTTTTTT
v_gene: TRBV4-2; d_gene: NA; abundance: once; j_gene: TRBJ2-2; CDR3aa: CAIEGDSRGTGELFF; CDR3nt: TGTGCCATCGAGGGAGATTCCAGGGGCACCGGGGAGCTGTTTTTT